This T cell receptor beta chain was documented in a study of lymphopenia after photon versus proton radiotherapy (dated by TCRdb to the late 2010s). A note on the overall study: The study compared the immunological effects of photon versus proton radiation therapy in patients with gastrointestinal tumors who developed high-grade lymphopenia. The roughly 21 patients in the cohort had gastrointestinal tumors, were treated with either photon or proton therapy, and subsequently developed lymphopenia. The goal of the study was to characterize the differences between the two radiation modalities in how they affect the immune system. Broader findings and caveats from the paper: The survival association was assessed only in patients who died, and the authors presented better survival with proton therapy as a possibility rather than a demonstrated result. During treatment, patients who received proton therapy stayed relatively stable, whereas patients who received photon therapy lost naive T cells and TCR diversity and gained effector/memory populations. After the lymphocyte count nadir, oligoclonal expansion, especially of CD8+ Temra cells, was observed in photon-treated repertoires, and the drop in diversity was driven by this expansion. Across the cohort, among patients who died, a greater drop in TCR diversity after the nadir was inversely correlated with overall survival time.

Concerning this clone: Its antigen is currently not known. Base qualities were left out, and no much larger clone turns up one base away.

Libraries were prepared through the immunoSEQ multiplex PCR assay. T cell repertoires were profiled with deep sequencing of rearranged TCR beta loci together with multiparametric flow cytometry. What TCRdb holds here is the immuneACCESS table cut down to in-frame rearrangements. Part of the clones is not present; checked against another copy, under half of the missing clones reflect an unresolved V gene, and the others are unexplained. The sample table lists about 25,000 clones, roughly 86% of them with a count of one. The ten largest make up roughly 20% of the sample. From the cysteine through the phenylalanine, the CDR3 covers 13 amino acids. The retained sequence is limited to the CDR3, 39 bases, with the frame set at the first base. According to the germline V gene, CDR1 reads SGHVS and CDR2 reads FNYEAQ. Germline trimming amounts to 4 bases on V and 6 bases on J, with 1 as the count of junction bases outside the gene matches.

The receptor's source is a man aged 45-65 years with gastric cancer. Sample: peripheral blood, taken from a patient treated with photon-based radiotherapy. In this chain, TRBV7-6 is recombined with TRBJ2-7; 12 middle bases align to TRBD2. At the DNA level, the sequence is TGTGCCAGCAGCTCTAGCGGGGGGGCCGAGCAGTACTTC. Its protein reads: CASSSSGGAEQYF.